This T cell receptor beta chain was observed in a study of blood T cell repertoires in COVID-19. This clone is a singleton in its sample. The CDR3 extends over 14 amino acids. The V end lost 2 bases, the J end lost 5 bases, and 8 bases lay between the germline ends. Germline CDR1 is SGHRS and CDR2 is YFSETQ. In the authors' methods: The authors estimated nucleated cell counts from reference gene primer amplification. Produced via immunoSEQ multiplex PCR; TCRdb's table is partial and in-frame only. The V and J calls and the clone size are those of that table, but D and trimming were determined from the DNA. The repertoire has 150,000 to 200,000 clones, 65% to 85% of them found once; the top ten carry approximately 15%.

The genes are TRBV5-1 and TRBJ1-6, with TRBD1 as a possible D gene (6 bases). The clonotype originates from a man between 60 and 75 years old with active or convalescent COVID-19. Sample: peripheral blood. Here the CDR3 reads CASSLKGDNSPLHF. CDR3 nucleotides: TGCGCCAGCAGCTTAAAGGGGGATAATTCACCCCTCCACTTT.